The 8 T cell receptor beta chains in this list originate from one sample, sequenced in a study of shared clonotypes between healthy human individuals. Assay used: immunoSEQ multiplex PCR; TCRdb lists only in-frame clones, some missing. The sample shows some 2.1 million clones, just over 90% of them seen only once. The naive CD8 fraction comprised CD45RO-negative cells positively selected for CCR7 and excluded terminally differentiated effector memory CD45RA+ cells. Sequencing input: naive CD8+ T cells from PBMCs. The receptors originated from a man aged 18 to 35 in good health. Some clones in this sample may be carry-over from other donors' samples.

The gene calls are TRBV28 and TRBJ2-7, with D perhaps TRBD2 (7 bases). This CDR3 has 15 amino acids. CDR1 MDHEN and CDR2 SYDVKM come from the germline V gene. Trimming cost V 6 bases and J 2 bases, with 17 bases left between them. CDR3 protein: CASSIGPGGPYEQYF. The DNA for the CDR3 is TGTGCCAGCAGCATAGGGCCCGGGGGGCCCTACGAGCAGTACTTC.

The rearrangement uses TRBV7-9 and TRBJ2-7, with 7 bases that match TRBD2. Germline V gene lookup returns CDR1 SEHNR and CDR2 FQNEAQ (reference sequence). This CDR3 contains 15 residues. V shed 0 bases, J shed 2 bases, and the junction held 4 bases outside the gene matches. The CDR3 reads CASSLAGGPPYEQYF. In DNA form, the CDR3 reads TGTGCCAGCAGCTTAGCGGGAGGGCCCCCCTACGAGCAGTACTTC.

The CDR3 is CASSLVGGSGANVLTF. The CDR3, as DNA: TGTGCCAGCAGCCTCGTCGGTGGATCTGGGGCCAACGTCCTGACTTTC. The chain combines TRBV6-7 with TRBJ2-6; D is unresolved. TRBV6-7 is annotated as an ORF whose role is uncertain. The CDR3 is 16 amino acids. The germline V and J ends were trimmed by 6 bases and 1 base, with 13 bases remaining between them.

Note on this clone: The identical CDR3 is also encoded by other nucleotide sequences in the sample. This chain links TRBV6-6 with TRBJ2-1; D not certain. Germline V gene sequence: CDR1 MNHNY, CDR2 SVGAGI (reference sequence). The CDR3 is made up of 13 amino acids. Trimming left V 6 bases short and J 0 bases short, with 6 bases between. CDR3 nucleotide sequence: TGTGCCAGCAGCCCCCTCTCCTACAATGAGCAGTTCTTC. It is translated as CASSPLSYNEQFF.

The gene calls are TRBV28 and TRBJ1-1, with a possible D match to TRBD1 (5 bases). V lost 3 bases and J lost 1, with 15 bases in between. This CDR3 contains 16 residues. The germline CDR1 and CDR2 sequences are MDHEN and SYDVKM. CDR3 sequence: CASSFPQGEKNTEAFF. The CDR3 bases are TGTGCCAGCAGTTTTCCCCAGGGAGAGAAGAACACTGAAGCTTTCTTT.

The chain couples TRBV7-9 to TRBJ2-3; TRBD2 matches 9 bases. Losses at the gene ends were 4 bases for V and 4 bases for J; bases not matched to a gene: 9. The CDR3 is 16 amino acids. Germline CDR1 and CDR2: SEHNR and FQNEAQ (reference sequence). CDR3 loop: CASSSVSSGRPDTQYF. In DNA form, the CDR3 reads TGTGCCAGCAGCTCGGTCTCGAGCGGGAGGCCAGATACGCAGTATTTT.

This chain joins TRBV5-1 and TRBJ2-5, with D hard to call. This CDR3 contains 12 residues. Germline V gene lookup returns CDR1 SGHRS and CDR2 YFSETQ. V was trimmed by 4 bases and J by 0 bases, leaving 4 bases between them. CDR3 sequence: CASSADQETQYF. CDR3 in DNA: TGCGCCAGCAGCGCCGACCAAGAGACCCAGTACTTC.

The CDR3 sequence is CASSDTRDGTSRDEQYF. The CDR3 DNA reads TGTGCCAGCAGCGACACACGAGACGGGACTAGTCGCGACGAGCAGTACTTC. The chain carries TRBV9 and TRBJ2-7, with 8 nucleotides matching TRBD2. V dropped 3 bases and J dropped 5; count of bases not matched to a gene: 16. Looked up from germline, CDR1 is SGDLS and CDR2 is YYNGEE. The CDR3 has 17 residues.